The sequence of this T cell receptor beta chain was determined in a study of PD-L1 blockade in urothelial cancer. Study details: About 90% of the 29 patients were males with bladder-origin urothelial cancer. Samples came from 3 weeks, at the second dose, and 6 weeks into treatment. Blood samples had a median of 141,255 T cells.

The time point is: peripheral blood 6 weeks after treatment start. Using immunoSEQ multiplex PCR, the repertoire was profiled, and TCRdb retains in-frame clones only, with some absent. The table includes around 48,000 clones, 86% detected once. The specimen comprised PBMCs, sampled around atezolizumab (anti-PD-L1) treatment. The TCR comes from a man aged 55 to 70 with urothelial cancer.

As DNA, the CDR3 is TGCGCCAGCAGCCAACCGGGTAGCGGGATGAGGACCGGGGAGCTGTTTTTT. This translates into CASSQPGSGMRTGELFF. The chain is built from TRBV4-1 and TRBJ2-2; TRBD2 aligns across 8 bases. Germline CDR1 is MGHRA and CDR2 is YSYEKL. Unmatched junction bases numbered 10, after V lost 2 bases and J lost 5 bases. The CDR3 contains 17 residues.